Following are 4 T cell receptor beta chains from one sample sequenced in a study of blood T cell repertoires in COVID-19. The data were produced by immunoSEQ multiplex PCR, yet TCRdb's version contains in-frame clones alone and is incomplete. The sample lists more than 110,000 clones, around 80% seen once, with roughly 3.6% in the top ten. The sequenced sample was peripheral blood. These TCRs come from a man aged 55 to 70 with acute or convalescent COVID-19.

V usage is TRBV24-1 and J usage is TRBJ2-1; possibly TRBD2 for D (5 bases). The germline V gene encodes CDR1 KGHDR and CDR2 SFDVKD. The CDR3 length is 13 residues. V was pared by 9 bases and J by 0 bases, with 8 bases between. The CDR3 DNA sequence: TGTGCCACCCGGGGAAGCTCCTACAATGAGCAGTTCTTC. It codes for CATRGSSYNEQFF.

The chain uses TRBV7-9 and TRBJ1-4, with 12 nucleotides matching TRBD1. With V trimmed by 5 bases and J by 10 bases, 8 bases remained unmatched. This CDR3 is built from 15 residues. CDR1 and CDR2 (germline): SEHNR, FQNEAQ (reference sequence). The CDR3 coding sequence is TGTGCCAGCAGCCCTACGGGGACAGGGGGCTTAAAACTGTTTTTT. Its translation is CASSPTGTGGLKLFF.

V is TRBV2 and J is TRBJ2-2; 10 nucleotides match TRBD2. The CDR3 sequence is 17 residues long. Germline-derived CDR1 and CDR2 are SNHLY and FYNNEI. The junction had 8 bases not matched to a gene; V was cut back by 7 bases and J by 0 bases. The CDR3 loop is CASTRISGRTNTGELFF. The CDR3 DNA reads as TGTGCCAGCACACGTATTAGCGGGAGGACGAACACCGGGGAGCTGTTTTTT.

V and J are TRBV20-1 and TRBJ2-1; D unclear. Trimming stripped 1 base from V and 8 bases from J, with 6 bases between. The CDR3 has 11 amino acids. Germline V lookup: CDR1 DFQATT, CDR2 SNEGSKA (reference sequence). The CDR3 here is CSARVLDEQFF. CDR3 bases: TGCAGTGCTAGAGTTCTAGATGAGCAGTTCTTC.